The T cell receptor (beta chain) under discussion was sequenced for a study of blood T cell repertoires in COVID-19. This clone was counted once. Method: immunoSEQ multiplex PCR; TCRdb's copy keeps in-frame clones and lacks some. The sample has hundreds of thousands of clones, around 85% seen once. Germline values: CDR1 SGHRS, CDR2 YFSETQ. The CDR3 totals 14 residues. With 4 bases removed from V and 1 base from J, the gap between germline ends came to 11 bases. The sample was peripheral blood. The V gene is TRBV5-1, the J gene TRBJ1-1, with D possibly matching TRBD1 (6 bases). The TCR originated in a woman aged 18 to 35 with acute or convalescent COVID-19. The CDR3 DNA follows: TGCGCCAGCAGCCCTCCGGGACAGAACACTGAAGCTTTCTTT. This encodes CASSPPGQNTEAFF.